A selection of T cell receptor beta chains follows, all from one sample in a study of control samples from healthy donors and cancer patients. Produced via immunoSEQ multiplex PCR; TCRdb's table is partial and in-frame only. The sample lists 400,000 to 450,000 clones, 75% to 95% occurring once. Sequencing was performed on PBMCs. The source of these receptors is a man aged 40-49 years with head and neck cancer. Both conserved end residues are part of each CDR3. Fields, in order: J gene, V gene, clone size, D gene, CDR3 DNA, CDR3 protein. A D gene is named only where the DNA matches it firmly. Size values are once, few and many counts, or a class for expanded clones, and some rows have none.

TRBJ2-7 TRBV27 - - TGTGCCAGCAGTTCTGGGTTCGGAGCTGATCGCTCGCAGTACTTC CASSSGFGADRSQYF
TRBJ1-2 TRBV19 - - TGTGCCAGTTCCGTCGGACTGAGTGGCTACACCTTC CASSVGLSGYTF
TRBJ1-6 TRBV7-9 - - TGTGCCAGCAGCTTAGATTGGCTAAATTCACCCCTCCACTTT CASSLDWLNSPLHF
TRBJ2-1 TRBV7-2 - - TGTGCCAGCAGCTTGGGATTAGCGGACGGGTATGAGCAGTTCTTC CASSLGLADGYEQFF
TRBJ1-5 TRBV19 - - TGTGCCAGTAGTAGGTCAGGACAACTCCAGCATTTT CASSRSGQLQHF
TRBJ1-5 TRBV19 - TRBD1 TGTGCCAGTAGTGTCGGGACAGGACATAGCAATCAGCCCCAGCATTTT CASSVGTGHSNQPQHF
TRBJ2-7 TRBV7-9 once - TGTGCCAGCTCCCTTGTAGCGAAACCGTCAGAGCAGTACTTC CASSLVAKPSEQYF
TRBJ2-1 TRBV4-2 once TRBD2 TGTGCCAGCAGCGGTCGAACTAGCGGGGGGTACAATGAGCAGTTCTTC CASSGRTSGGYNEQFF
TRBJ1-1 TRBV11-2 - - TGTGCCAGCAGCTTAGGGCCCCCGGGGAACACTGAAGCTTTCTTT CASSLGPPGNTEAFF
TRBJ2-5 TRBV6-5 - TRBD2 TGTGCCAGCAGTCGGGGGGGTAGTGAGACCCAGTACTTC CASSRGGSETQYF
TRBJ2-6 TRBV19 - TRBD1 TGTGCCAGTACCCCGGTGGGGACAGGGGGCTCTGGGGCCAACGTCCTGACTTTC CASTPVGTGGSGANVLTF
TRBJ1-1 TRBV5-4 - - TGTGCCAGCAGCTTGAAGGGACAATATACTGCTGAAGCTTTCTTT CASSLKGQYTAEAFF
TRBJ2-7 TRBV5-1 few TRBD1 TGCGCCAGCAGCTCCGGGTCAGGGGGCTCCTACGAGCAGTACTTC CASSSGSGGSYEQYF
TRBJ1-2 TRBV28 once - TGTGCCAGCAGTTTATTGGTAGGGGGTGGCTACACCTTC CASSLLVGGGYTF
TRBJ2-5 TRBV5-1 - - TGCGCCAGCAGCTTCGCCCTCCTCGCGGGCGGGGAAGAGACCCAGTACTTC CASSFALLAGGEETQYF
TRBJ2-5 TRBV7-3 - - TGTGCCAGCAGCATAGGTGGGGAAGAGACCCAGTACTTC CASSIGGEETQYF
TRBJ2-3 TRBV10-1 - - TGCGCCAGCAGTGAAGTCCGGGGCACAGATACGCAGTATTTT CASSEVRGTDTQYF
TRBJ1-2 TRBV23-1 - - TGCGCCAGCAGTCAATCTAAGATACCAGGCTATAACTATGGCTACACCTTC CASSQSKIPGYNYGYTF
TRBJ1-5 TRBV18 once - TGTGCCAGCTCACTAGACGGGCGGTCCAATCAGCCCCAGCATTTT CASSLDGRSNQPQHF
TRBJ2-7 TRBV5-1 - TRBD1 TGCGCCAGCAGCACACCGGGACAGGGCAACGAGCAGTACTTC CASSTPGQGNEQYF
TRBJ1-2 TRBV29-1 - TRBD1 TGCAGCGTTGAACCGTCAGGGGGCGGGTATGGCTACACCTTC CSVEPSGGGYGYTF
TRBJ1-5 TRBV9 - - TGTGCCAGCAGCGTAGACTGGGAGTACAATCAGCCCCAGCATTTT CASSVDWEYNQPQHF
TRBJ2-3 TRBV5-6 - TRBD2 TGTGCCAGCAGCCGAAGGGGAGGGAGTAACACAGATACGCAGTATTTT CASSRRGGSNTDTQYF
TRBJ1-1 TRBV6-1 - - TGTGCCAGCAGTGATTCTGGTTACACTGAAGCTTTCTTT CASSDSGYTEAFF
TRBJ2-2 TRBV5-8 - - TGTGCCAGCAGGGCTTTGGGGGTCGCCACCGGGGAGCTGTTTTTT CASRALGVATGELFF
TRBJ2-7 TRBV30 - TRBD1 TGTGCCTGGACCTGGACAGGGGGATACGAGCAGTACTTC CAWTWTGGYEQYF
TRBJ1-1 TRBV7-2 once TRBD1 TGTGCCAGCAGCTGGGGAGACAGGGCTGAAGCTTTCTTT CASSWGDRAEAFF
TRBJ2-1 TRBV6-2/TRBV6-3 - - TGTGCCAGCAGTCTCCTCGGGAGCTCCTACAATGAGCAGTTCTTC CASSLLGSSYNEQFF
TRBJ2-3 TRBV28 - TRBD1 TGTGCCAGCAGTTACGGACAGGGCACAGATACGCAGTATTTT CASSYGQGTDTQYF
TRBJ2-1 TRBV19 - - TGTGCCAGTAGTATAGCAGGGAATGAGCAGTTCTTC CASSIAGNEQFF
TRBJ1-1 TRBV14 - - TGTGCCAGCAGCCAAGTCCTTGGAAACACTGAAGCTTTCTTT CASSQVLGNTEAFF
TRBJ1-6 TRBV3-1/TRBV3-2 - - TGTGCCAGCAGCCAAGACCCATACAGGAGACATAATTCACCCCTCCACTTT CASSQDPYRRHNSPLHF
TRBJ1-2 TRBV28 - TRBD1 TGTGCCAGCAGTAAGGGACAGGGGTCTTCTGGCTACACCTTC CASSKGQGSSGYTF
TRBJ2-7 TRBV5-5 once - TGTGCCAGCAGCTTGGATTGGTCCATTAGCTCCTACGAGCAGTACTTC CASSLDWSISSYEQYF
TRBJ2-1 TRBV6-4 - TRBD1 TGTGCCAGCAGTGACGGGACAGGGGGGAGCTCCTACAATGAGCAGTTCTTC CASSDGTGGSSYNEQFF
TRBJ2-4 TRBV6-1 - - TGTGCCAGCAGTGATGGGGCAGGGTTGGACATTCAGTACTTC CASSDGAGLDIQYF
TRBJ2-5 TRBV19 once TRBD1 TGTGCCAGTAGTAGCCGGGACAGCAAGAAGACCCAGTACTTC CASSSRDSKKTQYF
TRBJ2-7 TRBV30 once - TGTGCCTGGAGACCATCAGGTGGCCCTGGGTACGAGCAGTACTTC CAWRPSGGPGYEQYF
TRBJ1-5 TRBV6-2/TRBV6-3 - - TGTGCCAGCAGTTACGAAGCCAATCAGCCCCAGCATTTT CASSYEANQPQHF
TRBJ1-4 TRBV20-1 - - TGCAGTGTAATTAGTAATGAAAAACTGTTTTTT CSVISNEKLFF
TRBJ1-3 TRBV2 - TRBD1 TGTGCCAGCAGGACAGGGCCTGGAAACACCATATATTTT CASRTGPGNTIYF
TRBJ1-1 TRBV18 - - TGTGCCAGCTCACCCCGACAGATTCCGGGCACTGAAGCTTTCTTT CASSPRQIPGTEAFF
TRBJ1-1 TRBV29-1 - - TGCAGCGCTCGTCAGAGATTCACTGAAGCTTTCTTT CSARQRFTEAFF
TRBJ2-1 TRBV5-6 - TRBD2 TGTGCCAGCAGCTTGTGGGCGGGAGAGCACTACAATGAGCAGTTCTTC CASSLWAGEHYNEQFF
TRBJ1-2 TRBV25-1 - - TGTGCCAGCAGTGAATCTTGGGGGACCGGCTACACCTTC CASSESWGTGYTF
TRBJ2-1 TRBV19 - TRBD2 TGTGCCAGTAGAAGTAGCGGGGGTGCAACATCCAATGAGCAGTTCTTC CASRSSGGATSNEQFF
TRBJ1-1 TRBV7-2 once - TGTGCCAGCAGCTTCTCGAGGGGGTTGAACACTGAAGCTTTCTTT CASSFSRGLNTEAFF
TRBJ2-3 TRBV6-5 - TRBD2 TGTGCCAGCCTCGGGAGGCTAGCGGTCCCCAGTACGCAGTATTTT CASLGRLAVPSTQYF
TRBJ1-5 TRBV4-1 - - TGCGCCAGCAGCCAAGATTCCGGTACCTATCAGCCCCAGCATTTT CASSQDSGTYQPQHF
TRBJ2-7 TRBV28 - - TGTGCCAGTTTAGAGGGCCGCTCCTACGAGCAGTACTTC CASLEGRSYEQYF
TRBJ2-1 TRBV10-1 - - TGCGCCAGCAGTGAGTCAGGCAGGGGGGAGCATGAGCAGTTCTTC CASSESGRGEHEQFF
TRBJ2-2 TRBV19 - - TGTGCCAGTAGTGCTACGAACACCGGGGAGCTGTTTTTT CASSATNTGELFF
TRBJ1-2 TRBV9 - - TGTGCCAGCAGCGCAGGGTTAGCCGGGGTCTATGGCTACACCTTC CASSAGLAGVYGYTF
TRBJ1-6 TRBV4-3 - TRBD1 TGCGCCAGCAGCCAAGGGGACAGCAGCTCCTATAATTCACCCCTCCACTTT CASSQGDSSSYNSPLHF
TRBJ2-1 TRBV9 - TRBD1 TGTGCCAGCAGCGTAGGACAGGGATACAATGAGCAGTTCTTC CASSVGQGYNEQFF
TRBJ1-1 TRBV5-4 - - TGTGCCAGCAGCTTGAGCTCGGGCATGAACACTGAAGCTTTCTTT CASSLSSGMNTEAFF
TRBJ1-1 TRBV2 - - TGTGCCAGCAGTGGGTTCGGAGCTTTCTTT CASSGFGAFF
TRBJ2-3 TRBV25-1 - - TGTGCCGGCAGTGATTATGGGGGCACAGATACGCAGTATTTT CAGSDYGGTDTQYF
TRBJ2-7 TRBV9 - - TGTGCCAGCAGCGTTATGTCTAAGAGCTACGAGCAGTACTTC CASSVMSKSYEQYF